One sample yielded the 25 T cell receptor beta chains listed below, sequenced in a study of T cell clonality in common variable immunodeficiency. Study-wide results and limits: Common variable immunodeficiency TCR beta sequences reportedly had fewer deletions and N-nucleotide insertions.

Assay: immunoSEQ multiplex PCR; the TCRdb copy retains only in-frame clones and omits some. This sample carries 30,000 to 40,000 clones and no singletons, and 5.5% to 7% goes to the top ten. These receptors lack a known antigen. Sequenced material: peripheral blood mononuclear cells. These receptors came from a human donor with common variable immunodeficiency.

Many counts were recorded for this clone. The CDR3 end lies 3 residues beyond the end of the read and is filled in from the germline J gene. V usage is TRBV2 and J usage is TRBJ1-1; 8 nucleotides line up with TRBD1. Germline lookup yields CDR1 SNHLY and CDR2 FYNNEI. CDR3 size: 18 residues. The CDR3 reads CASSGGQDDPWVSPGAFF. The part of the CDR3 DNA that was read is TGTGCCAGCAGTGGGGGACAGGACGATCCTTGGGTTAGTCCGGGA. The variable domain in full, with the rest retrieved from reference TRBV2 and TRBJ1-1, is EPEVTQTPSHQVTQMGQEVILRCVPISNHLYFYWYRQILGQKVEFLVSFYNNEISEKSEIFDDQFSVERPDGSNFTLKIRSTKLEDSAMYFCASSGGQDDPWVSPGAFFGQGTRLTVV.

This clone came up many times. The CDR3 extends 3 residues past the end of the read, so its final part is completed from the germline J gene. This chain uses TRBV3-1 (or the pseudogene TRBV3-2) with TRBJ2-3, with 8 bases lining up with TRBD2. CDR3 size: 16 residues. Germline V gene sequence: CDR1 LGHDT, CDR2 YNNKEL (reference sequence). After removal of 2 bases from V and 4 bases from J, the junction contained 8 bases not matched to a gene. CDR3 in amino acids: CASSQSGGGSADTQYF. The covered CDR3 bases are TGTGCCAGCAGCCAATCGGGGGGGGGCAGCGCAGATACG.

This clone has a handful of counts. The read ends 3 residues before the CDR3 terminus; that terminus is restored from the germline J gene. The chain employs TRBV2 and TRBJ1-5; possible D gene TRBD1, 6 bases. Germline CDR1 reads SNHLY; CDR2 reads FYNNEI. The CDR3 is 17 residues long. Trimming removed 6 bases at V and 1 base at J, with 19 bases between. CDR3 DNA (partial): TGTGCCAGCAGCCCTACAGGGACGACTTACAGCAATCAGCCC. Its translation: CASSPTGTTYSNQP. The full CDR3 sequence reads CASSPTGTTYSNQPQHF.

Remarks on this clone: The CDR3 extends 3 residues past the end of the read, so its final part is completed from the germline J gene. The gene calls are TRBV7-8 and TRBJ2-5; 11 bases are a match to TRBD1. The length of the CDR3 is 16 residues. J lost 3 bases, V lost 2 bases, and 5 bases had no gene match. Germline V gene lookup returns CDR1 SGHVS and CDR2 FQNEAQ. CDR3 protein: CASSLKGGQGEETQYF. The covered CDR3 bases are TGTGCCAGCAGCTTAAAAGGGGGACAGGGGGAAGAGACC.

Note on this clone: The read stops 3 residues short of the end of the CDR3; the missing end is completed from the germline J gene. The chain uses TRBV7-2 and TRBJ1-3; D remains ambiguous. The germline V gene encodes CDR1 SGHTA and CDR2 FQGNSA. This CDR3 comprises 15 residues. The ends were cut back, 5 bases at V and 0 bases at J, with 11 bases in the middle. The part of the CDR3 DNA that was read is TGTGCCAGCAGCCCCGACTGGAACTCTGGAAACACC. Protein: CASSPDWNSGNT. The whole CDR3 region reads CASSPDWNSGNTIYF.

This clone was detected many times. The DNA ends 3 residues before the CDR3 does, and the rest of the CDR3 is filled in from the germline J gene. The chain recombines TRBV20-1 with TRBJ1-1; 9 nucleotides align to TRBD1. The CDR3 consists of 14 residues. Germline CDR1 DFQATT, CDR2 SNEGSKA (reference sequence). The CDR3 region is CSANQQGATWRAFF. Incomplete CDR3 DNA: TGCAGTGCTAACCAACAGGGGGCGACATGGAGG.

Only a few counts were recorded for this clone. The sequenced fragment ends 3 residues before the CDR3 boundary, so the rest is inferred from the germline J gene. This chain connects TRBV7-3 to TRBJ2-5; the D is unclear. Per germline, CDR1 SGHTA and CDR2 FQGTGA. This CDR3 comprises 13 residues. Trimming cost V 0 bases and J 5 bases, with 7 bases left between them. Partial CDR3 DNA: TGTGCCAGCAGCTTAACCCCCGGGGAGACC. Its protein product is CASSLTPGET. The entire CDR3 is CASSLTPGETQYF.

This clone occurred a few times. The CDR3 reads CASSMRRQGATNEKLFF. Partial CDR3 DNA: TGTGCCAGTAGTATGCGGCGACAGGGTGCAACTAATGAAAAA. This rearrangement joins TRBV19 to TRBJ1-4; 7 bases align to TRBD1. The CDR3 end lies 3 residues beyond the end of the read and is filled in from the germline J gene. The CDR3 has 17 amino acids. The trim removed 3 bases at V and 0 bases at J, leaving 7 bases unmatched. Per the germline V gene, CDR1 is LNHDA and CDR2 is SQIVND (reference sequence).

At least ten counts were recorded for this clone. The read is 3 residues too short to cover the CDR3 end, so that end is filled in from the germline J gene. This chain uses TRBV29-1 with TRBJ1-4; D gene ambiguous. The germline gives CDR1 SQVTM, CDR2 ANQGSEA. V was pared by 0 bases and J by 7 bases, with 15 bases between. CDR3 length: 15 residues. The DNA read from the CDR3 is TGCAGCGTTGAAGATAGGACTAGAAGTGGTGAAAAA. Translation gives CSVEDRTRSGEK. The full CDR3 sequence reads CSVEDRTRSGEKLFF.

This clone turned up a few times. The CDR3 end falls 3 residues outside the read, so it is completed with the germline J gene. The chain couples TRBV5-6 to TRBJ1-2; D possibly corresponds to TRBD1 (5 bases). CDR3 length: 15 amino acids. Germline assignment: CDR1 SGHDT and CDR2 YYEEEE. Trimming pared 0 bases from V and 3 bases from J, leaving 12 bases between. This CDR3 is CASSLVARVDYGYTF. The sequenced part of the CDR3 DNA is TGTGCCAGCAGCTTGGTTGCCAGGGTGGACTATGGC.

The sample holds many counts of this clone. The read ends 3 residues early relative to the CDR3; the germline J gene fills the gap. Other DNA sequences within the sample encode an identical CDR3. The chain is built from TRBV7-3 and TRBJ2-1, with D possibly being TRBD2 (7 bases). The germline CDR1 and CDR2 sequences are SGHTA and FQGTGA. The CDR3 loop spans 14 amino acids. The V gene lost 3 bases and the J gene lost 2 bases, with 8 bases spanning the gap. Incomplete CDR3 DNA: TGTGCCAGCAGCTTGGGGGGGCCCTACAATGAG. Amino acid sequence: CASSLGGPYNE. The complete CDR3 protein is CASSLGGPYNEQFF.

Concerning this clone: The CDR3 end falls 3 residues outside the read, so it is completed with the germline J gene. This chain joins TRBV7-3 and TRBJ1-2; no clear D. The CDR3 is made up of 11 amino acids. Germline CDR1 reads SGHTA; CDR2 reads FQGTGA. The sequenced part of the CDR3 DNA is TGTGCCAGCAGCGAAAAAGGGGGC. The encoded protein is CASSEKGG. The whole CDR3 protein is CASSEKGGYTF.

For this clone: The read terminates 3 residues ahead of where the CDR3 ends, so the germline J gene completes it. The rearrangement joins TRBV19 to TRBJ2-1; perhaps TRBD2 as D (6 bases). Germline CDR1 is LNHDA and CDR2 is SQIVND (reference sequence). V was clipped by 7 bases and J by 0 bases, with 16 bases between them. The CDR3 is 16 residues long. CDR3: CASTPMGGSSYNEQFF. The CDR3 bases that were read are TGTGCCAGTACCCCCATGGGGGGTAGCTCCTACAATGAG.

A few counts support this clone. The CDR3 end falls 3 residues outside the read, so it is completed with the germline J gene. V usage is TRBV11-3 and J usage is TRBJ1-1; D perhaps matches TRBD1 (6 bases). The V and J ends lost 5 bases and 3 bases respectively, with 13 bases between them. The CDR3 totals 14 residues. Germline CDR1 SGHNT, CDR2 YENEEA. CDR3: CASSTGHPYTEAFF. The sequenced part of the CDR3 DNA is TGTGCCAGCAGCACGGGACACCCCTACACTGAA.

This clone came up many times. The CDR3 end is not reached by the read, which stops 3 residues before it; the germline J gene fills it in. The gene calls are TRBV18 and TRBJ2-7; TRBD1 is a possible D gene (6 bases). From germline, CDR1 is KGHSH and CDR2 LQKENI. Trimming left V 2 bases short and J 3 bases short, with 11 bases between. The CDR3 is 14 amino acids. The CDR3 protein is CASSPGGPYYEQYF. The sequenced part of the CDR3 DNA is TGTGCCAGCTCACCAGGGGGCCCCTACTACGAG. The full variable domain, rest sourced from reference TRBV18 and TRBJ2-7, is NAGVMQNPRHLVRRRGQEARLRCSPMKGHSHVYWYRQLPEEGLKFMVYLQKENIIDESGMPKERFSAEFPKEGPSILRIQQVVRGDSAAYFCASSPGGPYYEQYFGPGTRLTVT.

This clone occurred many times. Read sequence stops 3 residues before the CDR3 end, and the germline J gene provides the missing end. V and J are TRBV10-1 and TRBJ1-3; no clear D gene. The germline gives CDR1 WNHNN, CDR2 SYGVQD (reference sequence). The germline V and J ends were trimmed by 11 bases and 2 bases, with 13 bases remaining between them. This CDR3 region has 13 residues. Incomplete CDR3 DNA: TGCGCCGTCACAGTGGGCCCTGGAAACACC. Translated, it gives CAVTVGPGNT. The whole CDR3 is CAVTVGPGNTIYF.

Only a few counts were recorded for this clone. Read data end 3 residues before the CDR3 end; the end is taken from the germline J gene. The V call is TRBV6-1, the J call TRBJ2-3; D is possibly TRBD2 (5 bases). Germline CDR1 and CDR2: MNHNS and SASEGT. The CDR3 loop spans 18 amino acids. Trimming stripped 2 bases from V and 0 bases from J, with 18 bases between. The CDR3 sequence: CASSEQGFGLLSTDTQYF. The part of the CDR3 DNA that was read is TGTGCCAGCAGTGAACAAGGATTCGGACTGTTGAGCACAGATACG.

This clone has only a few counts. The read ends 3 residues early relative to the CDR3; the germline J gene fills the gap. This sequence joins TRBV6-1 and TRBJ2-7; D is unresolved. Trimming shortened V by 4 bases and J by 3 bases, and 19 bases separated the two germline ends. CDR1 and CDR2 (germline): MNHNS, SASEGT. The CDR3 spans 16 residues. CDR3 DNA, as far as it was read: TGTGCCAGCAGTGTTATTCCCACTTATCCGGGCTACGAG. It yields the protein CASSVIPTYPGYE. The CDR3 in its entirety is CASSVIPTYPGYEQYF.

There are many counts of this clone. The read ends 3 residues early relative to the CDR3; the germline J gene fills the gap. The chain is built from TRBV20-1 and TRBJ1-4; tentative D call: TRBD1 (5 bases). Trimming took off 6 bases at V and 8 bases at J, with 19 bases between the two ends. Germline V gene sequence: CDR1 DFQATT, CDR2 SNEGSKA (reference sequence). The CDR3 totals 14 residues. The CDR3 DNA, read in part, is TGCAGTGCCTTAGAAGGGCAGGGCCCCGAAAAA. It specifies CSALEGQGPEK. The whole CDR3 is CSALEGQGPEKLFF.

To note about this clone: The read ends 3 residues shy of where the CDR3 ends; the end is completed using the germline J gene. The chain has TRBV30 and TRBJ1-1, with D unresolved. V was trimmed by 0 bases and J by 5 bases, leaving 7 bases between them. Per the germline V gene, CDR1 is GTSNPN and CDR2 is SVGIG (reference sequence). This CDR3 contains 12 residues. Here the CDR3 reads CAWSVHTTEAFF. CDR3 DNA (partial): TGTGCCTGGAGTGTACACACGACTGAA.

A note on this clone: Coverage ceases 3 residues before the CDR3 finishes, and the germline J gene fills in the end. J is TRBJ2-5 and V is TRBV20-1; D perhaps matches TRBD1 (6 bases). V was cut by 3 bases and J by 2 bases, with 7 bases left in between. The CDR3 length is 12 residues. Germline V gene sequence: CDR1 DFQATT, CDR2 SNEGSKA (reference sequence). The CDR3 DNA, read in part, is TGCAGTGCTAGGGGGGCGCAAGAGACC. It yields the protein CSARGAQET. In full, the CDR3 is CSARGAQETQYF.

This clone is termed medium-sized. Sequencing ends 3 residues short of the CDR3 end; the germline J gene provides the rest. The chain is built from TRBV29-1 and TRBJ1-2; TRBD1 matches at 8 bases. Germline trimming cut 5 bases from V and 7 bases from J; bases unmatched to any gene: 15. Germline CDR1 reads SQVTM; CDR2 reads ANQGSEA. This CDR3 has 15 amino acids. CDR3 bases read: TGCAGCGTTCCCGAGACAGGGGTTACCACAGGTGGC. Its translation is CSVPETGVTTGG. The CDR3 in full is CSVPETGVTTGGYTF.

This clone was observed a handful of times. The read halts 3 residues ahead of the CDR3 end, with the missing end drawn from the germline J gene. The gene calls are TRBV5-6 and TRBJ1-4, with a tentative D call TRBD1 (5 bases). CDR1 is SGHDT and CDR2 is YYEEEE in the germline V gene. This CDR3 is built from 13 residues. V was cut by 6 bases and J by 5 bases, with 11 bases left in between. CDR3 bases read: TGTGCCAGCACCAGGGCAGGGAATGAAAAA. This sequence encodes CASTRAGNEK. The entire CDR3 sequence reads CASTRAGNEKLFF.

The sample holds many counts of this clone. The sequence runs out 3 residues before the end of the CDR3; the remainder is reconstructed from the germline J gene. The chain uses TRBV7-8 and TRBJ2-7, with 9 bases matching TRBD1. CDR1 is SGHVS, CDR2 FQNEAQ, per germline. Trimming cost V 0 bases and J 1 base; bases outside gene matches: 7. The CDR3 is 17 residues long. The sequenced CDR3 bases are TGTGCCAGCAGCTTAGCGGAAGGACAGGGGTCTTCCTACGAG. This codes for CASSLAEGQGSSYE. The full CDR3 is CASSLAEGQGSSYEQYF.

Comment on this clone: The CDR3 is cut off 3 residues early in the read; its end comes from the germline J gene. V is TRBV18 and J is TRBJ2-1; 13 bases are shared with TRBD2. J was trimmed by 7 bases and V by 5 bases; bases with no gene match: 8. CDR3 size: 16 residues. Germline CDR1 KGHSH, CDR2 LQKENI. CDR3 protein: CASSSTSGGAGNEQFF. The part of the CDR3 DNA that was read is TGTGCCAGCTCATCCACTAGCGGGGGGGCAGGAAATGAG.